Shown below are 32 T cell receptor beta chains from a single sample sequenced in a study of blood T cell repertoires in COVID-19. The method was immunoSEQ multiplex PCR; TCRdb's version includes in-frame clones alone and lacks a portion of them. The repertoire holds roughly 100,000 clones, roughly 81% seen once, with 8.5% to 10% in the top ten. The sample consisted of peripheral blood. These receptors were taken from a man aged 40-55 years with active or convalescent COVID-19.

This rearrangement joins TRBV11-2 to TRBJ1-3, with D uncertain. V lost 6 bases and J lost 0, with 12 bases in between. Germline lookup yields CDR1 SGHAT and CDR2 FQNNGV. The CDR3 covers 15 residues. The CDR3 DNA reads TGTGCCAGCAGTCTTTCCGACACCTCTGGAAACACCATATATTTT. Translation gives CASSLSDTSGNTIYF.

The rearrangement links TRBV7-6 to TRBJ1-3; D is unresolved. CDR3 length: 16 residues. V shed 1 base and J shed 4 bases, with 14 bases lying between them. Germline values: CDR1 SGHVS, CDR2 FNYEAQ. CDR3 in amino acids: CASSLETPLTGNTIYF. The CDR3 coding sequence is TGTGCCAGCAGCTTAGAGACACCTCTCACGGGAAACACCATATATTTT.

This chain connects TRBV4-1 to TRBJ1-4, with TRBD1 as a possible D gene (5 bases). Germline assignment: CDR1 MGHRA and CDR2 YSYEKL. V lost 4 bases and J lost 8, with 20 bases in between. This CDR3 has 16 residues. This CDR3 is CASSRGAGTLGEKLFF. Written as DNA, the CDR3 is TGCGCCAGCAGCCGAGGGGCGGGGACTCTAGGGGAAAAACTGTTTTTT.

V and J are TRBV19 and TRBJ1-2; 7 bases map to TRBD1. Germline values: CDR1 LNHDA, CDR2 SQIVND (reference sequence). After removal of 0 bases from V and 6 bases from J, the junction contained 10 bases not matched to a gene. The CDR3 length is 16 residues. The CDR3 loop reads CASSIDQGAGTDGYTF. CDR3 DNA sequence: TGTGCCAGTAGTATAGATCAAGGTGCCGGGACAGATGGCTACACCTTC. Full variable domain (remainder filled in from reference TRBV19 and TRBJ1-2): DGGITQSPKYLFRKEGQNVTLSCEQNLNHDAMYWYRQDPGQGLRLIYYSQIVNDFQKGDIAEGYSVSREKKESFPLTVTSAQKNPTAFYLCASSIDQGAGTDGYTFGSGTRLTVV.

The chain combines TRBV18 with TRBJ2-7; 11 bases match TRBD2. This CDR3 contains 14 residues. V lost 4 bases, J lost 3 bases, and 2 bases stayed unmatched. Germline-derived CDR1 and CDR2 are KGHSH and LQKENI. CDR3 nucleotide sequence: TGTGCCAGCTCACAAGGGACTAGCGGCTACGAGCAGTACTTC. Translation: CASSQGTSGYEQYF.

The J gene is TRBJ2-7, the V gene TRBV5-1; no firm D call. CDR1 is SGHRS and CDR2 is YFSETQ in the germline V gene. V lost 0 bases and J 6 bases, leaving 4 bases between the germline ends. The CDR3 sequence is 11 residues long. The CDR3 spells CASSLDLEQYF. The CDR3, as DNA: TGCGCCAGCAGCTTGGATCTCGAGCAGTACTTC. The full variable domain, with the rest looked up from reference TRBV5-1 and TRBJ2-7, is KAGVTQTPRYLIKTRGQQVTLSCSPISGHRSVSWYQQTPGQGLQFLFEYFSETQRNKGNFPGRFSGRQFSNSRSEMNVSTLELGDSALYLCASSLDLEQYFGPGTRLTVT.

V gene TRBV7-9 combines with J gene TRBJ1-2; TRBD1 might be the D (6 bases). This CDR3 comprises 16 residues. V was pared by 2 bases and J by 4 bases, with 17 bases between. Germline V lookup: CDR1 SEHNR, CDR2 FQNEAQ (reference sequence). CDR3 loop: CASSLRESRGGYGYTF. Written as DNA, the CDR3 is TGTGCCAGCAGCTTACGCGAGTCCAGGGGCGGCTATGGCTACACCTTC. Complete variable domain (other parts from reference TRBV7-9 and TRBJ1-2): DTGVSQNPRHKITKRGQNVTFRCDPISEHNRLYWYRQTLGQGPEFLTYFQNEAQLEKSRLLSDRFSAERPKGSFSTLEIQRTEQGDSAMYLCASSLRESRGGYGYTFGSGTRLTVV.

The chain uses TRBV11-2 and TRBJ1-5; D is perhaps TRBD1 (5 bases). From germline, CDR1 is SGHAT and CDR2 FQNNGV. This CDR3 contains 13 residues. The germline V and J ends were trimmed by 5 bases and 11 bases, with 16 bases remaining between them. DNA for the CDR3: TGTGCCAGCAGCAAGATAGGGGAAAGGGCCCAGCATTTT. As protein: CASSKIGERAQHF.

The chain uses TRBV2 and TRBJ2-7; the match to TRBD1 covers 9 bases. The CDR3 is made up of 14 amino acids. Germline V lookup: CDR1 SNHLY, CDR2 FYNNEI. V lost 7 bases and J lost 4; bases outside the gene matches: 8. The chain's CDR3 is CASKGTGIFYEQYF. The CDR3 DNA reads as TGTGCCAGCAAGGGGACAGGGATATTTTACGAGCAGTACTTC. Complete variable domain (other parts from reference TRBV2 and TRBJ2-7): EPEVTQTPSHQVTQMGQEVILRCVPISNHLYFYWYRQILGQKVEFLVSFYNNEISEKSEIFDDQFSVERPDGSNFTLKIRSTKLEDSAMYFCASKGTGIFYEQYFGPGTRLTVT.

The chain carries TRBV6-1 and TRBJ1-4; D possibly corresponds to TRBD1 (6 bases). This CDR3 contains 15 residues. Germline V CDR1 and CDR2: MNHNS, SASEGT. The ends were cut back, 9 bases at V and 2 bases at J, with 16 bases in the middle. The CDR3 loop is CASQLQGKTNEKLFF. For the CDR3, the DNA is TGTGCCAGTCAACTGCAGGGGAAGACTAATGAAAAACTGTTTTTT.

This clone was detected once. The gene calls are TRBV19 and TRBJ2-7, with TRBD2 matching 11 bases. This CDR3 region has 15 residues. From germline, CDR1 is LNHDA and CDR2 SQIVND (reference sequence). V lost 6 bases and J lost 1; bases outside the gene matches: 5. The CDR3 bases are TGTGCCAGTAGCAAGACTAGCGGGGTATCCTACGAGCAGTACTTC. Protein: CASSKTSGVSYEQYF.

V usage is TRBV3-1 (or the pseudogene TRBV3-2) and J usage is TRBJ2-3, with D unclear. Germline assignment: CDR1 LGHDT and CDR2 YNNKEL (reference sequence). Deletions cut 0 bases from V and 9 bases from J, with 10 bases between. The CDR3 consists of 13 residues. The CDR3 loop reads CASSQDRVGTQYF. DNA of the CDR3: TGTGCCAGCAGCCAAGATCGGGTAGGCACGCAGTATTTT.

The J gene is TRBJ2-2, the V gene TRBV18, with a tentative D call TRBD2 (6 bases). Germline V gene sequence: CDR1 KGHSH, CDR2 LQKENI. This CDR3 contains 13 residues. Trimming left V 3 bases short and J 7 bases short, with 9 bases between. The CDR3, as DNA: TGTGCCAGCTCACCTAAGGAGGGCGGGGAGCTGTTTTTT. Protein sequence: CASSPKEGGELFF. The variable domain in full, completed from reference TRBV18 and TRBJ2-2, reads NAGVMQNPRHLVRRRGQEARLRCSPMKGHSHVYWYRQLPEEGLKFMVYLQKENIIDESGMPKERFSAEFPKEGPSILRIQQVVRGDSAAYFCASSPKEGGELFFGEGSRLTVL.

This clone came up once. The chain combines TRBV19 with TRBJ2-3, with D maybe TRBD1 (6 bases). The germline V gene encodes CDR1 LNHDA and CDR2 SQIVND (reference sequence). Trimming cost V 4 bases and J 2 bases, with 13 bases left between them. The CDR3 runs to 15 residues. CDR3 loop: CASSTRDTDTDTQYF. CDR3 coding DNA: TGTGCCAGTAGTACCCGGGACACCGACACAGATACGCAGTATTTT.

The rearrangement uses TRBV2 and TRBJ2-7; D gene unclear. The CDR3 is made up of 12 amino acids. V lost 7 bases to trimming and J lost 2 bases, with 9 bases between them. The germline V gene has CDR1 SNHLY and CDR2 FYNNEI. The CDR3 is CASTTDTYEQYF. DNA for the CDR3: TGTGCCAGCACTACCGATACCTACGAGCAGTACTTC. The full variable domain, with the rest looked up from reference TRBV2 and TRBJ2-7, is EPEVTQTPSHQVTQMGQEVILRCVPISNHLYFYWYRQILGQKVEFLVSFYNNEISEKSEIFDDQFSVERPDGSNFTLKIRSTKLEDSAMYFCASTTDTYEQYFGPGTRLTVT.

This sequence joins TRBV12-3 or TRBV12-4 and TRBJ1-1; TRBD1 matches 10 bases. The ends lost 4 bases at V and 8 bases at J; junction bases unmatched: 1. The CDR3 runs to 12 residues. For the CDR3, the DNA is TGTGCCAGCAGTTGGACAGGGGGGGAAGCTTTCTTT. Protein sequence: CASSWTGGEAFF.

In this sample, this clone turned up a few times. V is TRBV6-1 and J is TRBJ1-2; D is perhaps TRBD1 (5 bases). In germline, CDR1 is MNHNS, CDR2 SASEGT. The V end was cut by 3 bases, the J end by 0 bases, with 14 bases between. The CDR3 length is 16 residues. This CDR3 reads CASSDWGRLANYGYTF. The CDR3 DNA follows: TGTGCCAGCAGTGACTGGGGCCGACTAGCTAACTATGGCTACACCTTC.

The chain combines TRBV7-3 with TRBJ2-7; 7 bases are a match to TRBD2. V trimming: 5 bases; J trimming: 2 bases; junction bases outside the gene matches: 9. CDR1 is SGHTA and CDR2 is FQGTGA in the germline V gene. The CDR3 has 15 residues. The CDR3 region is CASSQQSGATYEQYF. The CDR3 coding sequence is TGTGCCAGCAGCCAACAGAGCGGGGCCACCTACGAGCAGTACTTC.

The rearrangement links TRBV27 to TRBJ2-1; maybe TRBD2 (5 bases). The germline V gene has CDR1 MNHEY and CDR2 SMNVEV (reference sequence). The ends were cut back, 0 bases at V and 3 bases at J, with 6 bases in the middle. The CDR3 spans 14 residues. The CDR3 protein is CASSLSDFYNEQFF. The CDR3 DNA reads as TGTGCCAGCAGTTTATCGGACTTCTACAATGAGCAGTTCTTC.

This clone was counted a few times. The CDR3 DNA reads TGTGCCAGCAGTTCGGACAGGAACACTGAAGCTTTCTTT. Translated, it gives CASSSDRNTEAFF. The chain links TRBV2 to TRBJ1-1; TRBD1 might be the D (6 bases). The V end lost 5 bases, the J end lost 1 base, and 8 bases lay between the germline ends. CDR3 length: 13 residues. From germline, CDR1 is SNHLY and CDR2 FYNNEI.

The chain combines TRBV6-5 with TRBJ2-7; possible D gene TRBD2, 6 bases. Germline CDR1 MNHEY, CDR2 SVGAGI. This CDR3 comprises 13 residues. Trimming pared 2 bases from V and 6 bases from J, leaving 11 bases between. The CDR3: CASSYVGGSEQYF. The CDR3 coding sequence is TGTGCCAGCAGTTACGTGGGGGGAAGCGAGCAGTACTTC.

This clone has only one observation. The rearrangement joins TRBV15 to TRBJ2-7; 9 bases align to TRBD1. In germline, CDR1 is LNHNV, CDR2 YYDKDF (reference sequence). Trimming at V came to 2 bases and at J to 4 bases, leaving 9 bases not matched to a gene. The CDR3 runs to 16 residues. The CDR3 bases are TGTGCCACCAGCAGAAACAGGGGGGACAGGGCTTACGAGCAGTACTTC. Translation: CATSRNRGDRAYEQYF. Based on the CDR3 plus reference TRBV15 and TRBJ2-7, the full variable domain is DAMVIQNPRYQVTQFGKPVTLSCSQTLNHNVMYWYQQKSSQAPKLLFHYYDKDFNNEADTPDNFQSRRPNTSFCFLDIRSPGLGDTAMYLCATSRNRGDRAYEQYFGPGTRLTVT.

The chain couples TRBV7-2 to TRBJ2-1, with 10 bases identical to TRBD1. Germline values: CDR1 SGHTA, CDR2 FQGNSA. This CDR3 is 16 amino acids long. Trimming cost V 4 bases and J 8 bases; bases outside gene matches: 11. This CDR3 reads CASSSVGTGVLDEQFF. CDR3 sequence (DNA): TGTGCCAGCAGCTCTGTCGGGACAGGGGTTCTCGATGAGCAGTTCTTC.

The V call is TRBV6-2 or TRBV6-3, the J call TRBJ1-6; 8 bases match TRBD1. CDR1 and CDR2 (germline): MNHEY, SVGEGT. Germline trimming cut 4 bases from V and 9 bases from J; bases unmatched to any gene: 11. The CDR3 consists of 16 residues. The CDR3 loop is CASSSTGDSGGSPLHF. In DNA form, the CDR3 reads TGTGCCAGCAGTTCGACAGGGGATTCTGGTGGTTCACCCCTCCACTTT.

This chain links TRBV6-5 with TRBJ2-7; 8 bases align to TRBD1. The CDR3 contains 13 residues. Per germline, CDR1 MNHEY and CDR2 SVGAGI. Trimming at V came to 8 bases and at J to 3 bases, leaving 6 bases not matched to a gene. Written as DNA, the CDR3 is TGTGCCAGCGTTGCCAGGGGGCTCTACGAGCAGTACTTC. It encodes CASVARGLYEQYF.

The chain combines TRBV19 with TRBJ2-7, with 9 bases that match TRBD2. CDR3 length: 15 residues. Germline CDR1 and CDR2: LNHDA and SQIVND (reference sequence). The junction had 6 bases not matched to a gene; V was cut back by 3 bases and J by 3 bases. CDR3 residues: CASSMSSGVSYEQYF. The DNA for the CDR3 is TGTGCCAGTAGTATGTCTAGCGGGGTTAGCTACGAGCAGTACTTC.

This chain connects TRBV11-1 to TRBJ2-3; TRBD2 matches 12 bases. The CDR3 length is 16 residues. Germline V gene lookup returns CDR1 SGHAT and CDR2 FQDESV (reference sequence). Unmatched junction bases numbered 5, after V lost 1 base and J lost 6 bases. This CDR3 is CASSLGRLAGVDTQYF. The DNA of the CDR3 is TGTGCCAGCAGCTTAGGGCGACTAGCGGGGGTTGATACGCAGTATTTT. The variable domain in full, with the rest retrieved from reference TRBV11-1 and TRBJ2-3, is EAEVAQSPRYKITEKSQAVAFWCDPISGHATLYWYRQILGQGPELLVQFQDESVVDDSQLPKDRFSAERLKGVDSTLKIQPAELGDSAMYLCASSLGRLAGVDTQYFGPGTRLTVL.

The chain carries TRBV4-1 and TRBJ2-1, with TRBD2 matching over 10 bases. The germline V gene has CDR1 MGHRA and CDR2 YSYEKL. The V gene end was trimmed by 1 base and the J gene end by 2 bases; junction bases not matched to a gene: 5. There are 17 residues in the CDR3. CDR3 sequence: CASSQAQRGGPYNEQFF. For the CDR3, the DNA is TGCGCCAGCAGCCAAGCCCAGCGGGGGGGCCCCTACAATGAGCAGTTCTTC.

This chain connects TRBV7-9 to TRBJ1-4, with a weak D call TRBD1 (5 bases). Germline V CDR1 and CDR2: SEHNR, FQNEAQ (reference sequence). V gave up 0 bases and J gave up 7 bases, with 9 bases separating them. The CDR3 is 14 amino acids. The CDR3 bases are TGTGCCAGCAGCTTAGCGGGCCAGGGTGAAAAACTGTTTTTT. Its translation is CASSLAGQGEKLFF.

This clone came up once. The chain joins TRBV13 to TRBJ2-2; D remains ambiguous. V was cut by 5 bases and J by 3 bases, with 7 bases left in between. Germline V gives CDR1 PRHDT, CDR2 FYEKMQ (reference sequence). CDR3 length equals 13 residues. CDR3 loop: CASSLRDTGELFF. In nucleotides, the CDR3 is TGTGCCAGCAGCCTCCGGGACACCGGGGAGCTGTTTTTT.

The J gene is TRBJ2-3, the V gene TRBV13; 12 bases agree with TRBD2. The CDR3 covers 16 residues. From germline, CDR1 is PRHDT and CDR2 FYEKMQ (reference sequence). V dropped 5 bases and J dropped 3; count of bases not matched to a gene: 6. The CDR3 sequence is CASSRKTSGGTDTQYF. The CDR3 nucleotides are TGTGCCAGCAGCCGGAAGACTAGCGGGGGAACAGATACGCAGTATTTT.

V is TRBV6-4 and J is TRBJ1-5, with D possibly matching TRBD1 (5 bases). In germline, CDR1 is MRHNA, CDR2 SNTAGT. V lost 6 bases, J lost 7 bases, and 25 bases lay in between. This CDR3 is 17 amino acids long. The CDR3 DNA is TGTGCCAGCAGCGGGGGTGACGCGCCAGGGAGGGACCAGCCCCAGCATTTT. This encodes CASSGGDAPGRDQPQHF.